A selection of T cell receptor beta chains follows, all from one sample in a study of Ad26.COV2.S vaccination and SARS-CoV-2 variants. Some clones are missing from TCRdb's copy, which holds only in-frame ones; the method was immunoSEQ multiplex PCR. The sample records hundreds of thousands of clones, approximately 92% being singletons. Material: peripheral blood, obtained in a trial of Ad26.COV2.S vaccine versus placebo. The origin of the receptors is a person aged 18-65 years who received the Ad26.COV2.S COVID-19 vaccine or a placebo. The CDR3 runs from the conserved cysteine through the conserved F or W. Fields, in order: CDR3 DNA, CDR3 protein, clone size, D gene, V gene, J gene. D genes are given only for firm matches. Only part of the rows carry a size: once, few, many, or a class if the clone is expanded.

cdr3_nt: TGTGCCAGCAGTGAAGGTATCTACAATGAGCAGTTCTTC; cdr3_aa: CASSEGIYNEQFF; clone_size: once; d_call: .; v_call: TRBV2; j_call: TRBJ2-1
cdr3_nt: TGTGCCAGCAGTACAGACAGGGGGCTTCAGCCCCAGCATTTT; cdr3_aa: CASSTDRGLQPQHF; clone_size: .; d_call: TRBD1; v_call: TRBV6-2/TRBV6-3; j_call: TRBJ1-5
cdr3_nt: TGCGCCAGCAGATACTTAGGACAGGGGGCTGTCGCTGAAGCTTTCTTT; cdr3_aa: CASRYLGQGAVAEAFF; clone_size: .; d_call: TRBD1; v_call: TRBV5-1; j_call: TRBJ1-1
cdr3_nt: TGCGCCAGCAGCTTGATGGGGGAGCAGCCCCAGCATTTT; cdr3_aa: CASSLMGEQPQHF; clone_size: .; d_call: .; v_call: TRBV5-1; j_call: TRBJ1-5
cdr3_nt: TGTGCCAGCAGCCTTCCGGGACAGCCCTATGGCTACACCTTC; cdr3_aa: CASSLPGQPYGYTF; clone_size: .; d_call: TRBD1; v_call: TRBV4-2; j_call: TRBJ1-2
cdr3_nt: TGTGCCAGCAGCTCCCAGGGGGGTGTAGACAATGAGCAGTTCTTC; cdr3_aa: CASSSQGGVDNEQFF; clone_size: .; d_call: .; v_call: TRBV7-2; j_call: TRBJ2-1
cdr3_nt: TGTGCCAGCAGCCAAGCTTGGACCGGGGATACTGAGCAGTTCTTC; cdr3_aa: CASSQAWTGDTEQFF; clone_size: few; d_call: .; v_call: TRBV3-1/TRBV3-2; j_call: TRBJ2-1
cdr3_nt: TGTGCCAGCAGCCCCGGGCCTAATAGCAATCAGCCCCAGCATTTT; cdr3_aa: CASSPGPNSNQPQHF; clone_size: once; d_call: .; v_call: TRBV9; j_call: TRBJ1-5
cdr3_nt: TGTGCCAGCAGCCCGAGCGGGACCTACAATGAGCAGTTCTTC; cdr3_aa: CASSPSGTYNEQFF; clone_size: .; d_call: TRBD2; v_call: TRBV7-2; j_call: TRBJ2-1
cdr3_nt: TGTGCCAGCAGTCGACAGGGGGGAGCGGGTATCGGGGAGCTGTTTTTT; cdr3_aa: CASSRQGGAGIGELFF; clone_size: .; d_call: TRBD1; v_call: TRBV6-2/TRBV6-3; j_call: TRBJ2-2
cdr3_nt: TGTGCCAGCAGTTTGGGCTATGGCTACACCTTC; cdr3_aa: CASSLGYGYTF; clone_size: .; d_call: .; v_call: TRBV12-3/TRBV12-4; j_call: TRBJ1-2
cdr3_nt: TGCGCCAGCAGCTTGGACAGGGTGGGAACTGAAGCTTTCTTT; cdr3_aa: CASSLDRVGTEAFF; clone_size: .; d_call: .; v_call: TRBV5-1; j_call: TRBJ1-1
cdr3_nt: TGTGCCAGCAGCTTAGATGGGGGACTAGCACACCACAATGAGCAGTTCTTC; cdr3_aa: CASSLDGGLAHHNEQFF; clone_size: .; d_call: TRBD2; v_call: TRBV13; j_call: TRBJ2-1
cdr3_nt: TGTGCCAGCAGTTTGCAGGGGGGTGAAAAACTGTTTTTT; cdr3_aa: CASSLQGGEKLFF; clone_size: .; d_call: TRBD1; v_call: TRBV28; j_call: TRBJ1-4
cdr3_nt: TGTGCCAGCAGTAGGTACCGGGACTTGAATACTAACTATGGCTACACCTTC; cdr3_aa: CASSRYRDLNTNYGYTF; clone_size: .; d_call: .; v_call: TRBV28; j_call: TRBJ1-2
cdr3_nt: TGTGCCAGCAGCCCCCTGGCGGAGGTGACCGGGGAGCTGTTTTTT; cdr3_aa: CASSPLAEVTGELFF; clone_size: .; d_call: .; v_call: TRBV4-2; j_call: TRBJ2-2
cdr3_nt: TGTGCCAGCAGCGTAGAGGGTTTCACAGATACGCAGTATTTT; cdr3_aa: CASSVEGFTDTQYF; clone_size: .; d_call: .; v_call: TRBV9; j_call: TRBJ2-3
cdr3_nt: TGCGCCAGCAGCCAAGATAAATGGGAGCCCCAGCATTTT; cdr3_aa: CASSQDKWEPQHF; clone_size: .; d_call: .; v_call: TRBV4-3; j_call: TRBJ1-5
cdr3_nt: TGTGCCAGCACCGACAGGGGGAGGTTGGAGACCCAGTACTTC; cdr3_aa: CASTDRGRLETQYF; clone_size: .; d_call: TRBD1; v_call: TRBV2; j_call: TRBJ2-5
cdr3_nt: TGTGCCACCAGCAGAGAAGACCGGTACGTGGAGCAGTACTTC; cdr3_aa: CATSREDRYVEQYF; clone_size: .; d_call: .; v_call: TRBV15; j_call: TRBJ2-7
cdr3_nt: TGTGCCAGCAGCCCCTTTATGACGGGGATTGAAGCTTTCTTT; cdr3_aa: CASSPFMTGIEAFF; clone_size: .; d_call: .; v_call: TRBV13; j_call: TRBJ1-1
cdr3_nt: TGTGCCAGCAGTGTGACGTCCAATGAGCAGTTCTTC; cdr3_aa: CASSVTSNEQFF; clone_size: once; d_call: .; v_call: TRBV7-3; j_call: TRBJ2-1
cdr3_nt: TGTGCCAGCAGCTTGGGTGCAGGGGGCCGGAACACTGAAGCTTTCTTT; cdr3_aa: CASSLGAGGRNTEAFF; clone_size: .; d_call: TRBD1; v_call: TRBV5-8; j_call: TRBJ1-1
cdr3_nt: TGTGCCAGCAGTCCCGGGGCGGACGGTGAGCAGTTCTTC; cdr3_aa: CASSPGADGEQFF; clone_size: .; d_call: .; v_call: TRBV12-3/TRBV12-4; j_call: TRBJ2-1
cdr3_nt: TGTGCCAGCAGTGAAAGCGGGGGCTCCTACAATGAGCAGTTCTTC; cdr3_aa: CASSESGGSYNEQFF; clone_size: .; d_call: TRBD2; v_call: TRBV2; j_call: TRBJ2-1
cdr3_nt: TGTGCCAGCAGCTTAAGGTCAAGGGGAGGAAGCTCACCCCTCCACTTT; cdr3_aa: CASSLRSRGGSSPLHF; clone_size: few; d_call: .; v_call: TRBV7-2; j_call: TRBJ1-6
cdr3_nt: TGTGCCAGCAGCTTTTCCTTTGCCGGGGCCAACGTCCTGACTTTC; cdr3_aa: CASSFSFAGANVLTF; clone_size: once; d_call: .; v_call: TRBV7-2; j_call: TRBJ2-6
cdr3_nt: TGCGCCAGCAGCCAACGCCCGCGGGAGAGCTCCTACAATGAGCAGTTCTTC; cdr3_aa: CASSQRPRESSYNEQFF; clone_size: .; d_call: TRBD2; v_call: TRBV4-1; j_call: TRBJ2-1
cdr3_nt: TGTGCCAGCAGTTTATGGGGGTCGGGGGAGCTGTTTTTT; cdr3_aa: CASSLWGSGELFF; clone_size: .; d_call: .; v_call: TRBV27; j_call: TRBJ2-2
cdr3_nt: TGTGCCAGTTTAGGCACTAGCGGGGGGGATTACAATGAGCAGTTCTTC; cdr3_aa: CASLGTSGGDYNEQFF; clone_size: once; d_call: TRBD2; v_call: TRBV19; j_call: TRBJ2-1
cdr3_nt: TGCGCCAGCAGCTTGGCTAGGGAGACCCAGTACTTC; cdr3_aa: CASSLARETQYF; clone_size: .; d_call: .; v_call: TRBV5-1; j_call: TRBJ2-5
cdr3_nt: TGCGCCAGCAGTGAGTCGAGGACAACTAATGAAAAACTGTTTTTT; cdr3_aa: CASSESRTTNEKLFF; clone_size: few; d_call: .; v_call: TRBV10-1; j_call: TRBJ1-4
cdr3_nt: TGTGCCAGCAGCTTAGGAAGCAACTACGAGCAGTACTTC; cdr3_aa: CASSLGSNYEQYF; clone_size: .; d_call: .; v_call: TRBV11-3; j_call: TRBJ2-7
cdr3_nt: TGTGCCAGCAGTGCCAGGTCCCAGCCCCAGCATTTT; cdr3_aa: CASSARSQPQHF; clone_size: .; d_call: .; v_call: TRBV6-4; j_call: TRBJ1-5
cdr3_nt: TGTGCCAGCAGCTTGTTTCCCCTCCACTTT; cdr3_aa: CASSLFPLHF; clone_size: .; d_call: .; v_call: TRBV5-8; j_call: TRBJ1-6
cdr3_nt: TGTGCCAGCAGCGTCCCGGAAGAAGTTATCTTC; cdr3_aa: CASSVPEEVIF; clone_size: .; d_call: .; v_call: TRBV9; j_call: TRBJ2-1
cdr3_nt: TGTGCCAGCGGGTATAGCGGTCGCGACAATGAGCAGTTCTTC; cdr3_aa: CASGYSGRDNEQFF; clone_size: .; d_call: .; v_call: TRBV2; j_call: TRBJ2-1
cdr3_nt: TGCGCCAGCAGCCAAGTGGCAGGGGGACCCTACGAGCAGTACTTC; cdr3_aa: CASSQVAGGPYEQYF; clone_size: .; d_call: TRBD1; v_call: TRBV4-3; j_call: TRBJ2-7
cdr3_nt: TGCGCCAGCAGCCAAACAGATACGCAGTATTTT; cdr3_aa: CASSQTDTQYF; clone_size: .; d_call: .; v_call: TRBV5-1; j_call: TRBJ2-3
cdr3_nt: TGTGCCAGCAGCCAAGATCCAGGCAGGGTATTGACCGGGGAGCTGTTTTTT; cdr3_aa: CASSQDPGRVLTGELFF; clone_size: .; d_call: .; v_call: TRBV14; j_call: TRBJ2-2
cdr3_nt: TGTGCCAGCAGCTTCCACGCGGGAGGAGTGACCGGGGAGCTGTTTTTT; cdr3_aa: CASSFHAGGVTGELFF; clone_size: .; d_call: TRBD2; v_call: TRBV13; j_call: TRBJ2-2
cdr3_nt: TGTGCCACCAGTGATTTGCGACTAGCGGGAAATGAGCAGTTCTTC; cdr3_aa: CATSDLRLAGNEQFF; clone_size: .; d_call: TRBD2; v_call: TRBV24-1; j_call: TRBJ2-1
cdr3_nt: TGTGCCAGCAGCAGCGATAACAAGGGGGACGAACAAGAGACCCAGTACTTC; cdr3_aa: CASSSDNKGDEQETQYF; clone_size: .; d_call: .; v_call: TRBV21-1; j_call: TRBJ2-5
cdr3_nt: TGTGCCAGCAGCTTAGGAGGGTCAGGACAAGAGACCCAGTACTTC; cdr3_aa: CASSLGGSGQETQYF; clone_size: .; d_call: .; v_call: TRBV7-8; j_call: TRBJ2-5
cdr3_nt: TGCGCCAGCAGCTTGGAGGGCCCCTTTAGCAATCAGCCCCAGCATTTT; cdr3_aa: CASSLEGPFSNQPQHF; clone_size: .; d_call: .; v_call: TRBV5-1; j_call: TRBJ1-5
cdr3_nt: TGTGCCAGTGGGACAGTCCTGAACTATGGCTACACCTTC; cdr3_aa: CASGTVLNYGYTF; clone_size: once; d_call: TRBD1; v_call: TRBV19; j_call: TRBJ1-2
cdr3_nt: TGCGCCAGCAGAAAGACGGGGGACACTGAAGCTTTCTTT; cdr3_aa: CASRKTGDTEAFF; clone_size: .; d_call: .; v_call: TRBV5-1; j_call: TRBJ1-1